This T cell receptor beta chain was recorded in a study of T-cell memory formation after mild COVID-19. Whole-study context: TCR clusters largely stayed donor specific. Findings of the study overall: Clones that contracted from day 15 to 85 were balanced CD4/CD8, while later expanders leaned CD4+. Those CD4+ clones that contracted were mainly in CM and EM (CD8+ ones in EMRA). The study detected some responding clones in pre-infection memory, suggesting cross-reactive memory joined.

As for this clonotype: What it binds is not known.

TCRdb fed the 5' RACE reads into MiXCR, producing one record per CDR3 protein. Of fewer than 650,000 distinct CDR3 sequences in the sample, roughly 17% are singletons; the top ten hold roughly 7.7%. The sequenced material came from PBMCs or a T cell subset sorted from them (not recorded which). The clonotype was recovered from an adult woman who had mild COVID-19 (a few samples of this study predate the infection). Cell type and time point are not known.

The CDR3 region has the DNA TGCGCCAGCAGCTGGGGGCTGGACGGAAGTAGACCTTCTGAAGCTTTCTTT. This encodes CASSWGLDGSRPSEAFF. The rearrangement links TRBV5-1 to TRBJ1-1; possible D gene TRBD1, 6 bases. This CDR3 contains 17 residues. Trimming shortened V by 3 bases and J by 6 bases, and 24 bases separated the two germline ends. The germline V gene has CDR1 SGHRS and CDR2 YFSETQ.